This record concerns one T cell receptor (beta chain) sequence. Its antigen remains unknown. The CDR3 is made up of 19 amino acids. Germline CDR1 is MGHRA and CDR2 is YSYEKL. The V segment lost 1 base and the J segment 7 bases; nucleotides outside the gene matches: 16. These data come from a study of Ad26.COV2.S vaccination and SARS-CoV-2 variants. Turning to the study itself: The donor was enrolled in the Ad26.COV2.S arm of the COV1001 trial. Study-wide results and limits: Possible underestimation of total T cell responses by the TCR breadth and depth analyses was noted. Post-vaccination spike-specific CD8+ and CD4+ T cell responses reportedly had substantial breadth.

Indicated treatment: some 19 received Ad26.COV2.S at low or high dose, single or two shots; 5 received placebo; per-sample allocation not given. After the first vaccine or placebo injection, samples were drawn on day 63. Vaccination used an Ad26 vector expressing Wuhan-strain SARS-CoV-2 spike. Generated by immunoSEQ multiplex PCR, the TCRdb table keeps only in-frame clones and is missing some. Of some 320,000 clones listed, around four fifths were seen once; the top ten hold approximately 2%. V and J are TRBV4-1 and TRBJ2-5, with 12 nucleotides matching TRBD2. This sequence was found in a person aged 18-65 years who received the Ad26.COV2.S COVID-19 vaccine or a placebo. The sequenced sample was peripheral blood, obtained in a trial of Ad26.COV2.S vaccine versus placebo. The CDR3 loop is CASSQGTSGGTLSGTTQYF. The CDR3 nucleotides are TGCGCCAGCAGCCAAGGTACTAGCGGGGGGACCCTATCCGGAACGACCCAGTACTTC.